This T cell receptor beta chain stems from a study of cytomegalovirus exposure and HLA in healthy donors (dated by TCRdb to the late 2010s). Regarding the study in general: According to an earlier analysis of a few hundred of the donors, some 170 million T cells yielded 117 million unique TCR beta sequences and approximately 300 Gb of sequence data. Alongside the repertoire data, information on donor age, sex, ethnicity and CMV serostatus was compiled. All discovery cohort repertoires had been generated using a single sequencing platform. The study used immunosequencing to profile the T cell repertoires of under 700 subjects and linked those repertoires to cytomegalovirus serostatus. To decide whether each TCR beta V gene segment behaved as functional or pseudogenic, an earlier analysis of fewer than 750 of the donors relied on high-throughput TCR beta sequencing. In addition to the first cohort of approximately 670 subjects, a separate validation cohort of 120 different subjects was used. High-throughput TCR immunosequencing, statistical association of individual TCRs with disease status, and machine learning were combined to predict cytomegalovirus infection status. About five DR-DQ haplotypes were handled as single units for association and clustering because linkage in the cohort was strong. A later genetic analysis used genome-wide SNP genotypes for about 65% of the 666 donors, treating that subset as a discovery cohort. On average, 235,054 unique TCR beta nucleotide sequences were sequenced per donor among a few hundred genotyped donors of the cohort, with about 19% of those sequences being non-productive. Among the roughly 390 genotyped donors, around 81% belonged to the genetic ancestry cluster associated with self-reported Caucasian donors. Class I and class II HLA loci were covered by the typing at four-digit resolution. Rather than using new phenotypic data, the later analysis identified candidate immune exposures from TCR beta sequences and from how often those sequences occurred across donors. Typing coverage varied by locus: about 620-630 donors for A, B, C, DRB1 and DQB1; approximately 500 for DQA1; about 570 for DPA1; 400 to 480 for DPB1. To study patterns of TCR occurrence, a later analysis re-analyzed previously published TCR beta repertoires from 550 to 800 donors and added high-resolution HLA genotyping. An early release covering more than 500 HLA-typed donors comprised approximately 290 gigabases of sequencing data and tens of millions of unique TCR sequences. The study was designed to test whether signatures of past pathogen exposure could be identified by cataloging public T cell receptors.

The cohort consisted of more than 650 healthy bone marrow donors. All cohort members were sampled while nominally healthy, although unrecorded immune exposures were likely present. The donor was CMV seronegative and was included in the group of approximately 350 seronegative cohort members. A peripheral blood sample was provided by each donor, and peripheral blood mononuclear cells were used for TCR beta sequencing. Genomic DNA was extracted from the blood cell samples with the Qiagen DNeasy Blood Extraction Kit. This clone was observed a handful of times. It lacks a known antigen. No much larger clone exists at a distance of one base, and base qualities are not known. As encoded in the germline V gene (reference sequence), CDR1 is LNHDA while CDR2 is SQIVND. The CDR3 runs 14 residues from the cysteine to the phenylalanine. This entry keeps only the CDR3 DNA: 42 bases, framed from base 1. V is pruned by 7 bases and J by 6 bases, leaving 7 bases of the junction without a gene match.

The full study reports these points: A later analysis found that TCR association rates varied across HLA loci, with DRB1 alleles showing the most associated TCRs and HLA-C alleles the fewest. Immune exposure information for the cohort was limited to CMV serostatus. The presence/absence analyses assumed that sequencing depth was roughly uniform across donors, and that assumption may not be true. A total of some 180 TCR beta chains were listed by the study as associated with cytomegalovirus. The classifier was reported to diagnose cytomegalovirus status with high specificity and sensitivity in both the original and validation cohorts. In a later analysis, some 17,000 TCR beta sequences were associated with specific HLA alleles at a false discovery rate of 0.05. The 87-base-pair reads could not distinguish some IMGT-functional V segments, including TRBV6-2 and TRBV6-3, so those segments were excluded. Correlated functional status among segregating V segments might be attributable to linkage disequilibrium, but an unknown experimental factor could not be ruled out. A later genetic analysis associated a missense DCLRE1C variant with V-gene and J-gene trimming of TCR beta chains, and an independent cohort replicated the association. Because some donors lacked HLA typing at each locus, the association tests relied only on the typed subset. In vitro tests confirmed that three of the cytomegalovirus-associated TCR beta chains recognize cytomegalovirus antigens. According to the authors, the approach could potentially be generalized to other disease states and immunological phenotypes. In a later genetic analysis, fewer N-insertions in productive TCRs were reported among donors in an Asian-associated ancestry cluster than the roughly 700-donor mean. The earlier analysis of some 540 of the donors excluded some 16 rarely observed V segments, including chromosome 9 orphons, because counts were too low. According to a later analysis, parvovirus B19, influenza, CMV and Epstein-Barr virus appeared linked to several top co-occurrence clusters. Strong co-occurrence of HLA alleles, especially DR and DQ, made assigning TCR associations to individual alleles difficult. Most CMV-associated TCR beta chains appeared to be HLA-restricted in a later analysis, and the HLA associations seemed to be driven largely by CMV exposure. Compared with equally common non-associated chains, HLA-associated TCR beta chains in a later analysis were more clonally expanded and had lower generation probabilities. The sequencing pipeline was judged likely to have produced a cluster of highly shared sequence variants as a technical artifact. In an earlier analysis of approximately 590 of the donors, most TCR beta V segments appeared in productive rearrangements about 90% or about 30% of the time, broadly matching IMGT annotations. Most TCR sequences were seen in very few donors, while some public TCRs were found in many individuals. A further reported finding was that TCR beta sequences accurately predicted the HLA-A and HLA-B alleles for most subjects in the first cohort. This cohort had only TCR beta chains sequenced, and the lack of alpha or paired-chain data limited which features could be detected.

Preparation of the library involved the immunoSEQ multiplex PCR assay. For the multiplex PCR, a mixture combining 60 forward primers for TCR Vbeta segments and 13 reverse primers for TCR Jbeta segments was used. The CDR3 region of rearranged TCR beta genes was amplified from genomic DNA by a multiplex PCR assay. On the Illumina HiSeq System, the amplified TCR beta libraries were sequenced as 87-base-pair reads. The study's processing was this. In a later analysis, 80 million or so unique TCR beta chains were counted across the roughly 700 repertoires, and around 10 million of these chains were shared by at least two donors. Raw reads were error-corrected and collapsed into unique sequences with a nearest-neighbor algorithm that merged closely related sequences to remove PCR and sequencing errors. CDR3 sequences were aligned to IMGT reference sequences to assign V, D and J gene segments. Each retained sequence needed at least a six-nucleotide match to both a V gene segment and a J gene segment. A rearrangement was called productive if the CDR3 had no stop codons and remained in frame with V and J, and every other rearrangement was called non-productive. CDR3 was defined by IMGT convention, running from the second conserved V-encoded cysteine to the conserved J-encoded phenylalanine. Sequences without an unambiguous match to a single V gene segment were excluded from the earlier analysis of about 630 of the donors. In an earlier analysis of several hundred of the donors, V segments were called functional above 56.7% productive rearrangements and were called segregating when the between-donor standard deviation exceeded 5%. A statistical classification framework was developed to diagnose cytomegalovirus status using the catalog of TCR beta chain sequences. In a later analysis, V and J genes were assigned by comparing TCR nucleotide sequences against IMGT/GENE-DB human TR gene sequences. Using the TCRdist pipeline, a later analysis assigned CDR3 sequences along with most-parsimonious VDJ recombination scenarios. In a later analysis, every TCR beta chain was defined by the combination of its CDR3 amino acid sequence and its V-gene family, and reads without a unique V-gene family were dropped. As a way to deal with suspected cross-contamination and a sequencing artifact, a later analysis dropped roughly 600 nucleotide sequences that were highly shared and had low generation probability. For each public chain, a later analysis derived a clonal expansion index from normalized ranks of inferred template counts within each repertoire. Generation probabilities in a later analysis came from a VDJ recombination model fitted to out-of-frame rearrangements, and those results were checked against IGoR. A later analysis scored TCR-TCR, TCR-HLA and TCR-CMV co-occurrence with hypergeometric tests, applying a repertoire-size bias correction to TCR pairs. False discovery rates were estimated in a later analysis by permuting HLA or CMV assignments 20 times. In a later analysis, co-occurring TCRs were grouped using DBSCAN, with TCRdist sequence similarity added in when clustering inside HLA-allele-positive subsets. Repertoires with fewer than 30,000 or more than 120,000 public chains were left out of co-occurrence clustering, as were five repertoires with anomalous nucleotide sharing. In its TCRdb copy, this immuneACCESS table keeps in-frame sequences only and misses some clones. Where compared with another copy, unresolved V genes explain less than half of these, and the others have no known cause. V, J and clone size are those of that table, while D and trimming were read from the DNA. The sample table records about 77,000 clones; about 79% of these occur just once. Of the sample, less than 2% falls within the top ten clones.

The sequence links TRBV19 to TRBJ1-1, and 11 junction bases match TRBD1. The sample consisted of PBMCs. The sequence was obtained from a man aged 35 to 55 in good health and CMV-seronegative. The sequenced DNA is TGTGCCAGTACTTTCATGGGACAGGGGGCTGAAGCTTTCTTT. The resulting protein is CASTFMGQGAEAFF. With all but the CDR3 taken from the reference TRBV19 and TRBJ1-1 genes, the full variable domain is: DGGITQSPKYLFRKEGQNVTLSCEQNLNHDAMYWYRQDPGQGLRLIYYSQIVNDFQKGDIAEGYSVSREKKESFPLTVTSAQKNPTAFYLCASTFMGQGAEAFFGQGTRLTVV.